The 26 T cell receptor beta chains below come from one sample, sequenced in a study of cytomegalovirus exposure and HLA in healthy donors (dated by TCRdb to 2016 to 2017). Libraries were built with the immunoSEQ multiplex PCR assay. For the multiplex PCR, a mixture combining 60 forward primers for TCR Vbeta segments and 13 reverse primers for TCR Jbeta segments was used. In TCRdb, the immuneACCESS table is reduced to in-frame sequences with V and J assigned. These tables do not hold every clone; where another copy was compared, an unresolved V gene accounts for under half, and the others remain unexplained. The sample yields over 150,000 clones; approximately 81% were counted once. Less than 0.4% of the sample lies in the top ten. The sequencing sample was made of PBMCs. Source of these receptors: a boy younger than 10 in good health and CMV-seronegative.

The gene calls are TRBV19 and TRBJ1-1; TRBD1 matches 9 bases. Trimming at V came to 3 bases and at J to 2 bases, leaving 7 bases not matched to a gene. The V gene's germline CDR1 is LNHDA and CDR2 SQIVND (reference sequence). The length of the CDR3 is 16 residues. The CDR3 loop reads CASSIGTGTLNTEAFF. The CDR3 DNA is TGTGCCAGTAGTATCGGGACAGGGACTTTAAACACTGAAGCTTTCTTT.

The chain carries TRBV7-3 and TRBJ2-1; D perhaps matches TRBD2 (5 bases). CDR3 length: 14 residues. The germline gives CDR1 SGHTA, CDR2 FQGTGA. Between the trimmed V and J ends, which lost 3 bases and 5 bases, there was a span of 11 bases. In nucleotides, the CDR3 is TGTGCCAGCAGCTTGAGCGGATCTCACAATGAGCAGTTCTTC. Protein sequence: CASSLSGSHNEQFF.

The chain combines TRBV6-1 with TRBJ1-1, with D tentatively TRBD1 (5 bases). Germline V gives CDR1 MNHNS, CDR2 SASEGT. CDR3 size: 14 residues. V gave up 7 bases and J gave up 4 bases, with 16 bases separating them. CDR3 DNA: TGTGCCAGCACCCTTGGGGGAGGGCCCACTGAAGCTTTCTTT. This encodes CASTLGGGPTEAFF.

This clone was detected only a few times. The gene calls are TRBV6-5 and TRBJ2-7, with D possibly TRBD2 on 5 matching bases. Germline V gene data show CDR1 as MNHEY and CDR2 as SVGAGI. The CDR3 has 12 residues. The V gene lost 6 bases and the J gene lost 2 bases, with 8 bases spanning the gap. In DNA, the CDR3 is TGTGCCAGCAGGAGCGGAACCTACGAGCAGTACTTC. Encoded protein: CASRSGTYEQYF.

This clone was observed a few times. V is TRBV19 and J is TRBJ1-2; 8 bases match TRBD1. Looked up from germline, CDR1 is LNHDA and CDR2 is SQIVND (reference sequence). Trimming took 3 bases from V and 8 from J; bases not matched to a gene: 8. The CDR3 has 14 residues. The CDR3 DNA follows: TGTGCCAGTAGTATCCAGGACAGGGCTAAAGGCTACACCTTC. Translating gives CASSIQDRAKGYTF.

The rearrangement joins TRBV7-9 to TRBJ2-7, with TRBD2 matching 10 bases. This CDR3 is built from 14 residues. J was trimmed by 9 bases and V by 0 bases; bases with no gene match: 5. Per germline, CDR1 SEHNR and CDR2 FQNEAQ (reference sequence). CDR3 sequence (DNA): TGTGCCAGCAGCTTAGCGGCTAGCGGGAGCTCGCAGTACTTC. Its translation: CASSLAASGSSQYF.

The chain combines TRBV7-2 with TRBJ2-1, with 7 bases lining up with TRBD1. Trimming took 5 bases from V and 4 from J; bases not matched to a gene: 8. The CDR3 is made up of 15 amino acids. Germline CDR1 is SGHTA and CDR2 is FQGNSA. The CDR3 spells CASSRVRGTYNEQFF. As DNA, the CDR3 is TGTGCCAGCAGCCGAGTCAGGGGGACATACAATGAGCAGTTCTTC. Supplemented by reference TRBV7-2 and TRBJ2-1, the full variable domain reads GAGVSQSPSNKVTEKGKDVELRCDPISGHTALYWYRQSLGQGLEFLIYFQGNSAPDKSGLPSDRFSAERTGGSVSTLTIQRTQQEDSAVYLCASSRVRGTYNEQFFGPGTRLTVL.

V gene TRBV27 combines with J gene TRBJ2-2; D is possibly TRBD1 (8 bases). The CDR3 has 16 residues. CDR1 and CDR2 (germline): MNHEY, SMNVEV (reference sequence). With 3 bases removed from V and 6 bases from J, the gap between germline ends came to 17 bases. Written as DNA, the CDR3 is TGTGCCAGCAGTTTCTCGGGGGGACAGGTGTCCGGGGAGCTGTTTTTT. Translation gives CASSFSGGQVSGELFF.

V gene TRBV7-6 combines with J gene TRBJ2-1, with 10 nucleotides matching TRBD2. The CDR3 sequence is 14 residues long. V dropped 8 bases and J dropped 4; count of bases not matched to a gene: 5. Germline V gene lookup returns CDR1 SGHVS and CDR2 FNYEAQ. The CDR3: CASGTSGTYNEQFF. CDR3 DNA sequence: TGTGCCAGCGGAACTAGCGGGACTTACAATGAGCAGTTCTTC.

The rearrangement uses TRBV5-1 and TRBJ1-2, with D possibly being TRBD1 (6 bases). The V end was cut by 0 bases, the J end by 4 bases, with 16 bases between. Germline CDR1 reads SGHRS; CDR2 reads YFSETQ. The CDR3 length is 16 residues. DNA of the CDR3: TGCGCCAGCAGCTTGGAGTTTCAGGGGAGAAGCTATGGCTACACCTTC. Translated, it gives CASSLEFQGRSYGYTF.

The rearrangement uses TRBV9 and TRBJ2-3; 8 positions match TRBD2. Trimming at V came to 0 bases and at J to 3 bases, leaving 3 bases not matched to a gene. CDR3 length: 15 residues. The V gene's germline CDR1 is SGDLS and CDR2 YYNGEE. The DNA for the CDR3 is TGTGCCAGCAGCGTAGTCGCTAGCGGGACAGATACGCAGTATTTT. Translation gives CASSVVASGTDTQYF.

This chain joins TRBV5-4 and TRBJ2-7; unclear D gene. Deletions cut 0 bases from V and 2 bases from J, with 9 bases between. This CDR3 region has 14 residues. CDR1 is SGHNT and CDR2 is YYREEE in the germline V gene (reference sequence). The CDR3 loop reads CASSLAYSPYEQYF. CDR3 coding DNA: TGTGCCAGCAGCTTGGCTTACAGCCCCTACGAGCAGTACTTC.

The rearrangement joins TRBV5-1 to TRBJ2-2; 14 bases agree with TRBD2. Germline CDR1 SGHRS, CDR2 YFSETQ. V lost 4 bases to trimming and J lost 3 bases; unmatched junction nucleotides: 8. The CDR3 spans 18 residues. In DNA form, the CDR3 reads TGCGCCAGCAGCCCGGGGACTAGCGGGAGCTCACACACCGGGGAGCTGTTTTTT. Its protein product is CASSPGTSGSSHTGELFF. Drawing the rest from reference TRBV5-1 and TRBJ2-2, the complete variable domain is KAGVTQTPRYLIKTRGQQVTLSCSPISGHRSVSWYQQTPGQGLQFLFEYFSETQRNKGNFPGRFSGRQFSNSRSEMNVSTLELGDSALYLCASSPGTSGSSHTGELFFGEGSRLTVL.

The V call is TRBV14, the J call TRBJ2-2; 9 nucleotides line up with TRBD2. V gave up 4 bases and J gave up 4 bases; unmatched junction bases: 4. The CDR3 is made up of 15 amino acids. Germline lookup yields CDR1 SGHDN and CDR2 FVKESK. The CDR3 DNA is TGTGCCAGCAGCCCTCGACTAGCGGCCACCGGGGAGCTGTTTTTT. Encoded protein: CASSPRLAATGELFF.

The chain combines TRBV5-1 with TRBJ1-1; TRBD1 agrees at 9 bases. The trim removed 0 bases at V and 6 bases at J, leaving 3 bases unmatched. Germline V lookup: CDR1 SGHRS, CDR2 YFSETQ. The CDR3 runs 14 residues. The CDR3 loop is CASSLGGQGSEAFF. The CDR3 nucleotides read TGCGCCAGCAGCTTGGGGGGACAGGGTTCTGAAGCTTTCTTT.

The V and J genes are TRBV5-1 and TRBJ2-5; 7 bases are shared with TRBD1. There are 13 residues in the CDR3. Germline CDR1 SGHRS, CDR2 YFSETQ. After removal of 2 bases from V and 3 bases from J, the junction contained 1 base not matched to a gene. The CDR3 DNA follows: TGCGCCAGCAGCTTAGGACAGGAAGAGACCCAGTACTTC. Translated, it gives CASSLGQEETQYF.

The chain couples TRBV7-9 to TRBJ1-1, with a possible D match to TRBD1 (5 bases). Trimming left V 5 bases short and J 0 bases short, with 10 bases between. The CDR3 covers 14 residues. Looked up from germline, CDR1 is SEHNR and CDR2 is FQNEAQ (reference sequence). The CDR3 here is CASSPRAMNTEAFF. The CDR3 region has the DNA TGTGCCAGCAGCCCCAGGGCTATGAACACTGAAGCTTTCTTT.

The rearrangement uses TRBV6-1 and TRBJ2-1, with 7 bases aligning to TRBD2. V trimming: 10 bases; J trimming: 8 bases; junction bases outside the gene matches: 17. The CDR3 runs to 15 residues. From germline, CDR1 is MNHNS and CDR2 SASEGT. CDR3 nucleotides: TGTGCCACCACATTGGGAAGCGGGGAGGTAGATGAGCAGTTCTTC. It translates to CATTLGSGEVDEQFF.

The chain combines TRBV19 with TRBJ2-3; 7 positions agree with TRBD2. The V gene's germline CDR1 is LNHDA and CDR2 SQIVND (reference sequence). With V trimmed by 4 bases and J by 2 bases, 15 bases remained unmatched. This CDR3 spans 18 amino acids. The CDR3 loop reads CASSTKAGRTRVTDTQYF. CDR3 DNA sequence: TGTGCCAGTAGTACTAAAGCGGGGCGGACTAGAGTCACAGATACGCAGTATTTT.

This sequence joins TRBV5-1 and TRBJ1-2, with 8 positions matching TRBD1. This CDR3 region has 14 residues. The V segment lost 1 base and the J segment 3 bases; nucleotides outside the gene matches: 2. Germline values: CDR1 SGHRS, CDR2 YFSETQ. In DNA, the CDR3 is TGCGCCAGCAGCTTGACGACAGGGGACTATGGCTACACCTTC. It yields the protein CASSLTTGDYGYTF. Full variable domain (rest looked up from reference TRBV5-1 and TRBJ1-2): KAGVTQTPRYLIKTRGQQVTLSCSPISGHRSVSWYQQTPGQGLQFLFEYFSETQRNKGNFPGRFSGRQFSNSRSEMNVSTLELGDSALYLCASSLTTGDYGYTFGSGTRLTVV.

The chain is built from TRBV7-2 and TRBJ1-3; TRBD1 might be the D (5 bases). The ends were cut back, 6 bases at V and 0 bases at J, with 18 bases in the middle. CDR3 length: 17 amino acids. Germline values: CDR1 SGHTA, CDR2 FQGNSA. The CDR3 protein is CASSPWGEMNSGNTIYF. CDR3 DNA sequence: TGTGCCAGCAGTCCCTGGGGGGAAATGAACTCTGGAAACACCATATATTTT. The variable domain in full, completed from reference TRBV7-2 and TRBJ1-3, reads GAGVSQSPSNKVTEKGKDVELRCDPISGHTALYWYRQSLGQGLEFLIYFQGNSAPDKSGLPSDRFSAERTGGSVSTLTIQRTQQEDSAVYLCASSPWGEMNSGNTIYFGEGSWLTVV.

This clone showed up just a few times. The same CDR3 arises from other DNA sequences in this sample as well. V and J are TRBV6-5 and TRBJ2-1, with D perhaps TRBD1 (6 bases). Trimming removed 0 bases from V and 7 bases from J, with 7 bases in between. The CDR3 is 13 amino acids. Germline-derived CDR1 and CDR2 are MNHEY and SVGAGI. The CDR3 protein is CASSYSQGNEQFF. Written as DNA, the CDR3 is TGTGCCAGCAGTTACTCCCAGGGGAATGAGCAGTTCTTC.

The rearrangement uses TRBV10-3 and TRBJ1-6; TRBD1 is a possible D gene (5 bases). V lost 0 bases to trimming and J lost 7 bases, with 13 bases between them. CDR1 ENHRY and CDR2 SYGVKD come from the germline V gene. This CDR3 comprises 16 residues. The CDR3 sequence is CAISESSGGYNSPLHF. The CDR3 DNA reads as TGTGCCATCAGTGAGTCATCCGGGGGGTACAATTCACCCCTCCACTTT.

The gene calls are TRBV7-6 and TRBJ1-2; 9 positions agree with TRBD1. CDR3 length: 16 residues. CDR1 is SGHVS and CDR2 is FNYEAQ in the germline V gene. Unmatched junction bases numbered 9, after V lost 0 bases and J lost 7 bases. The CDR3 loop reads CASSLAPPGQGSGYTF. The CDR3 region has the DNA TGTGCCAGCAGCTTAGCCCCACCGGGACAGGGTAGTGGCTACACCTTC.

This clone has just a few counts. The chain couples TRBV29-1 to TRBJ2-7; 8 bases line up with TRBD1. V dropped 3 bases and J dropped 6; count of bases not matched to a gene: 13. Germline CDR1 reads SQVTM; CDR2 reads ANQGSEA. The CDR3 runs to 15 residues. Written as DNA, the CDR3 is TGCAGCGTTGACCTACCAACAGGGGGAGGCTCCGAGCAGTACTTC. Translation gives CSVDLPTGGGSEQYF.

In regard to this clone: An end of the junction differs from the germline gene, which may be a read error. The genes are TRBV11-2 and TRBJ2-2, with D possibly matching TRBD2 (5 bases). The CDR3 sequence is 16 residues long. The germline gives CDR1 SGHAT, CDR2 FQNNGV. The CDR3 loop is CASTLRGWGNTGELFF. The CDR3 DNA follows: TGTGCCAGCACCTTAAGAGGGTGGGGAAACACCGGGGAGCTGTTTTTT.